The source of this T cell receptor beta chain is a study of T cells in Graves' hyperthyroidism and ophthalmopathy (dated by TCRdb to the late 2010s). For context, the study as a whole: Peripheral blood samples were taken at the time of initial diagnosis, prior to any treatment. The paper reports TCR Vbeta CDR3 sequencing of some 140 peripheral blood samples: around 45 ophthalmopathy, fewer than 80 hyperthyroidism and approximately 17 progressor patients. After sampling, hyperthyroidism patients received methimazole starting at 30 mg daily, and ophthalmopathy patients received high-dose intravenous methylprednisolone. Thyroid tissue and blood T-cell repertoires from roughly 6 Graves' hyperthyroidism patients were also compared in the study. Prospective prediction of ophthalmopathy was tested in an independent validation cohort consisting of 18 hyperthyroidism patients and around 17 patients who later progressed to ophthalmopathy. The roughly 100 discovery patients were randomly divided into training and test sets at a 7:3 ratio. A discovery cohort of roughly 100 patients, about 40 with Graves' ophthalmopathy and more than 55 with stable Graves' hyperthyroidism, was used to find distinguishing TCR V-J signatures.

This clonotype was counted ten times or more. Its antigen remains unidentified. Base qualities are not at hand, and no much larger clone is one base apart. From V the trimming removes 6 bases and from J it removes 7 bases, while the gene matches leave 7 bases of the junction unaccounted for. The CDR1 and CDR2 encoded by the germline V gene are MNHNS and SASEGT. Including cysteine and phenylalanine, the CDR3 has 13 amino acids. Only CDR3 DNA remains: 39 bases, in frame from the first base. Results and caveats for the whole study, not just this receptor: Sample size was not statistically predetermined, and investigators were not blinded to group allocation. A 13 V-J signature model separated ophthalmopathy from stable hyperthyroidism, with about 88% sensitivity and 81.08% specificity in cross-validation and 80%/75% in testing. During validation, the model predicted progression to ophthalmopathy a median of about 6.5 months ahead of onset, with around 71% sensitivity and 72% to 80% specificity. Most expanded thyroid clonotypes (frequency above 0.001) were also detected in blood, suggesting blood repertoires may reflect thyroid immune responses.

Graves' hyperthyroidism was defined as stable when no progression to ophthalmopathy occurred over 18 months of follow-up. Hyperthyroidism patients were newly diagnosed, had a disease duration of under 2 months, and were aged 18 to 65 years. The study excluded patients with uncontrolled infections, other autoimmune diseases, pregnancy or lactation. Diagnoses were established on the basis of clinical symptoms, serum thyroxine and TRAb, thyroid ultrasound, and orbital computed tomography. PBMCs were isolated from about 9.2 ml of fresh peripheral blood by Ficoll-Paque density gradient centrifugation. Total RNA was extracted with Trizol reagent, and quality was checked on an Agilent 2100 Bioanalyzer. The TCR beta CDR3 regions were amplified from the RNA transcripts. The first round of RT-PCR for the TCR CDR3 was performed with the HTBI primer set and the Qiagen OneStep RT-PCR kit. Libraries were constructed in a second round of multiplex PCR, after which size selection and purification were carried out. Libraries were sequenced paired-end with 100 bp reads on an Illumina HiSeq2000. In the paper's pipeline: Raw data were processed with SOAPnuke, discarding reads with adapters, uncalled bases, mean Phred below 15, or no exact constant-primer or identifier match. COPE v1.2.5 was used to merge the high-quality paired reads, and each unique nucleotide sequence was defined as a clonotype. MiTCR v1.1 was used to align the clonotypes against IMGT TRBV, TRBD and TRBJ reference segments. The analysis included only V-J combinations with a frequency above 0.0001, which together covered approximately 99% of the repertoires. The TCS score was defined as F50 (clonal expansion) divided by E x V (chaos), with BLOSUM62-based TCRdist calculated between CDR3 peptides within each V-J. Welch's t-statistics and random forest reduced some 510 V-J features to some 14, which were used in a naive Bayes classifier (R e1071). The public sequencing data were trimmed at Q25 with fastp and processed into clonotypes with MiXCR by TCRdb, which kept only in-frame beta chains. CDR3 protein duplicates are merged, each entry listing the most common genes and DNA. For this entry, the V and J calls and clone size follow TCRdb and not the study's own pipeline. The sample table lists about 320,000 distinct CDR3 sequences, roughly 17% of them with a count of one. The ten most abundant clones make up approximately 31% of the sample.

The V and J genes are TRBV6-1 and TRBJ2-7, with TRBD2 identical over 9 junction bases. Input material: blood. The source of this sequence is a man aged 30 to 39 with Graves' hyperthyroidism. The CDR3 region: CASRREGLKEQYF. The nucleotide sequence is TGTGCCAGCAGGCGGGAGGGCCTGAAAGAGCAGTACTTC.